The present entry profiles one T cell receptor beta chain with its context. Its antigen remains unknown. The CDR3 has 18 amino acids. V lost 5 bases to trimming and J lost 3 bases, with 22 bases between them. CDR1 is MNHEY and CDR2 is SMNVEV in the germline V gene (reference sequence). This entry comes from a study of a mutant IDH1 vaccine in newly diagnosed glioma. For the study at large: Commencement of vaccination occurred 4-6 weeks following radiotherapy alone, or concurrently with temozolomide cycles.

Regarding time point: week 35, safety follow-up. A 20-mer mutant IDH1 peptide at 300 ug was injected subcutaneously with topical imiquimod. Produced via immunoSEQ multiplex PCR; TCRdb's table is partial and in-frame only. Of some 33,000 clones listed, 81% are singletons. This clonotype originated in a man younger than 45 with glioma. The source material was PBMCs, sampled from a glioma patient whose treatment included an IDH1 peptide vaccine. The chain combines TRBV27 with TRBJ1-4, with D tentatively TRBD1 (5 bases). This CDR3 reads CASSLLGGHSIPNEKLFF. In nucleotides, the CDR3 is TGTGCCAGCAGTCTCCTCGGGGGTCATTCTATCCCTAATGAAAAACTGTTTTTT.